This TCR beta chain comes out of a study of response to subunit inactivated influenza vaccine. CDR1 and CDR2 from the germline V gene are DFQATT and SNEGSKA (reference sequence). This CDR3 is 12 amino acids long. V gave up 0 bases and J gave up 8 bases, with 8 bases separating them. This clonotype occurred a few times. TCRdb used MiXCR to reprocess the RT-PCR reads, holding one entry per CDR3 protein. The sample lists over 650,000 distinct CDR3 sequences; approximately 17% were seen once. This specimen consisted of PBMCs from blood, obtained more than 4 days after vaccination. J is TRBJ2-1 and V is TRBV20-1, with D uncertain. The clonotype originates from a man aged 50 to 59 who received an inactivated influenza vaccine. The CDR3 DNA reads as TGCAGTGCTAGAGAATGGGCCCATGAGCAGTTCTTC. The encoded protein is CSAREWAHEQFF.